The present entry profiles one TCR beta chain with its context. Its antigen is undetermined. This record belongs to a study of blood T cells in healthy people across ages. Primed by a sample-barcoded 5' primer and a J-beta primer mix, a second PCR proceeded for 7 to 11 cycles. Tags on each cDNA molecule came from a template-switch adaptor with 12 random nucleotides. TCRdb used MiXCR to reprocess the 5' RACE reads, holding one entry per CDR3 protein. The profile covers 1.5 million or so distinct CDR3 sequences, with around two fifths appearing a single time and around 8% taken by the ten largest. V shed 1 base and J shed 0 bases, with 10 bases lying between them. Germline V gives CDR1 LGHDT, CDR2 YNNKEL (reference sequence). The CDR3 sequence is 16 residues long. General observations from the study: Expanded clonotype changes were possibly confounded by unknown donor CMV status. Correlation between TCR beta diversity and naive T cell percentage was strong. Age advanced and TCR beta diversity per million T cells fell, roughly linearly.

This chain connects TRBV3-1 to TRBJ1-5, with a tentative D call TRBD1 (5 bases). This receptor was obtained from a woman between 18 and 29 years old in good health. Sequencing was done on a sample of blood. CDR3 DNA: TGTGCCAGCAGCCAAGGAGGGGCGGATAGCAATCAGCCCCAGCATTTT. This codes for CASSQGGADSNQPQHF. Full variable domain (missing parts from reference TRBV3-1 and TRBJ1-5): DTAVSQTPKYLVTQMGNDKSIKCEQNLGHDTMYWYKQDSKKFLKIMFSYNNKELIINETVPNRFSPKSPDKAHLNLHINSLELGDSAVYFCASSQGGADSNQPQHFGDGTRLSIL.